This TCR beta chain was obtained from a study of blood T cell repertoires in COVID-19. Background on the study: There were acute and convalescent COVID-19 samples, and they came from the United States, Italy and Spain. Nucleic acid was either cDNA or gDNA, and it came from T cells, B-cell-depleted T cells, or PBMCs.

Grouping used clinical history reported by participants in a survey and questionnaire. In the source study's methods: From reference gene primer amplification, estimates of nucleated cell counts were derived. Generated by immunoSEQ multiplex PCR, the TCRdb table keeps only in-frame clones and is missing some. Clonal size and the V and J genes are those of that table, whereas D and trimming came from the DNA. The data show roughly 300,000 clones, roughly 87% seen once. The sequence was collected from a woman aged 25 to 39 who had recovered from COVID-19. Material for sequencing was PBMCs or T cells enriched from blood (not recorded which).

The CDR3 DNA follows: TGTGCCAGCAGCGATTATAGTCAGCCCCAGCATTTT. It specifies CASSDYSQPQHF. The rearrangement links TRBV7-9 to TRBJ1-5; D is unresolved. The CDR3 consists of 12 residues. V was shortened by 5 bases and J by 6 bases, with 8 bases between the two germline ends. CDR1 and CDR2 from the germline V gene are SEHNR and FQNEAQ (reference sequence).